This TCR beta chain was profiled in a study of cytomegalovirus exposure and HLA in healthy donors. Turning to the study itself: In an early release, HLA-typed donors contributed approximately 80 million unique TCR sequences. Findings and limits, study-wide: With further analysis later on, most CMV-associated TCR beta chains appeared HLA-restricted.

In regard to this clone: Its target is unknown.

Germline lookup yields CDR1 SGHDN and CDR2 FVKESK. This CDR3 has 15 amino acids. V was shortened by 0 bases and J by 4 bases, with 12 bases between the two germline ends. PCR involved 60 Vbeta and 13 Jbeta primers. Repertoires were generated with immunoSEQ multiplex PCR, while TCRdb's copy carries only in-frame clones and drops some. The sample yields 75,000 to 90,000 clones, around three quarters seen once. The V call is TRBV14, the J call TRBJ1-2, with D possibly matching TRBD1 (5 bases). The sequenced sample was PBMCs. This TCR was recovered from a man between 35 and 55 years old in good health and CMV-seronegative. The CDR3 DNA sequence: TGTGCCAGCAGCCAAGAAAGGGGAGGAGGCTATGGCTACACCTTC. Amino acid sequence: CASSQERGGGYGYTF.